This T cell receptor (beta chain) appears in the sequencing data of a study of T cells after yellow fever vaccination. Study context: Fractions with few cells were prepared using SMART-Seq v4 Ultra Low Input.

In making TCR cDNA, 5'RACE template switching added a universal primer site and UMIs to it. TCRdb re-called the 5' RACE reads through MiXCR, storing one row per CDR3 protein. The profile shows 620,000 or so distinct CDR3 sequences, approximately 13% of them singletons. A word on this clonotype: As yet, its antigen is unknown.

Germline trimming cut 3 bases from V and 3 bases from J; bases unmatched to any gene: 18. The CDR3 loop spans 20 amino acids. Germline CDR1 is MGHDK and CDR2 is SYGVNS. Overall study results and limits: Some clonotypes, a small share, were shared between CD4 and CD8 compartments.

This TCR was sampled from a man aged 25 to 45 who received the YFV17D yellow fever vaccine. V is TRBV25-1 and J is TRBJ2-2, with 8 bases that match TRBD2. The starting material was PBMCs, obtained on the day of the yellow fever booster vaccination. CDR3 in DNA: TGTGCCAGCAGTGATAATCTCGGTAATAGCGGGATGTTGTACACCGGGGAGCTGTTTTTT. Protein product: CASSDNLGNSGMLYTGELFF.